A selection of T cell receptor beta chains follows, all from one sample in a study of blood T cell repertoires in COVID-19. TCRdb's copy holds only in-frame clones and misses some; the assay was immunoSEQ multiplex PCR. The table records 150,000 to 200,000 clones, 60% to 85% of them present only once. Sequenced sample: peripheral blood. These receptors were taken from a woman aged 60-70 years with COVID-19, enrolled during active disease. CDR3s include the opening cysteine and the closing phenylalanine or tryptophan. A D gene is named only where the DNA matches it firmly. Some rows have no size entry. The others give once, few or many, or a class for an expanded clone.

V gene: TRBV5-4; clone size: .; D gene: TRBD1; J gene: TRBJ2-5; CDR3 protein: CASSSGTGQETQYF; CDR3 DNA: TGTGCCAGCAGCTCCGGGACAGGGCAAGAGACCCAGTACTTC
V gene: TRBV14; clone size: .; D gene: TRBD1; J gene: TRBJ1-2; CDR3 protein: CASSLPGQANYGYTF; CDR3 DNA: TGTGCCAGCAGCCTACCGGGACAGGCAAACTATGGCTACACCTTC
V gene: TRBV30; clone size: .; D gene: TRBD1; J gene: TRBJ2-2; CDR3 protein: CAWSQMGTGGSNTGELFF; CDR3 DNA: TGTGCCTGGAGTCAAATGGGGACAGGGGGCTCGAACACCGGGGAGCTGTTTTTT
V gene: TRBV19; clone size: .; D gene: .; J gene: TRBJ2-5; CDR3 protein: CASSHGSQETQYF; CDR3 DNA: TGTGCCAGTAGTCATGGGAGCCAAGAGACCCAGTACTTC
V gene: TRBV7-9; clone size: .; D gene: TRBD1; J gene: TRBJ1-2; CDR3 protein: CASSLWLDRANYGYTF; CDR3 DNA: TGTGCCAGCAGCTTATGGTTGGACAGGGCTAACTATGGCTACACCTTC
V gene: TRBV29-1; clone size: .; D gene: .; J gene: TRBJ1-1; CDR3 protein: CSVEAGGDGRAFF; CDR3 DNA: TGCAGCGTTGAAGCGGGGGGAGACGGTAGGGCTTTCTTT
V gene: TRBV29-1; clone size: .; D gene: TRBD1; J gene: TRBJ2-2; CDR3 protein: CSVDRGGTGELFF; CDR3 DNA: TGCAGCGTCGACAGGGGTGGCACCGGGGAGCTGTTTTTT
V gene: TRBV6-2/TRBV6-3; clone size: few; D gene: TRBD2; J gene: TRBJ2-7; CDR3 protein: CASSLAGGYEQYF; CDR3 DNA: TGTGCCAGCAGTTTAGCGGGAGGGTACGAGCAGTACTTC
V gene: TRBV12-3/TRBV12-4; clone size: once; D gene: TRBD1; J gene: TRBJ1-1; CDR3 protein: CASSWDRATEAFF; CDR3 DNA: TGTGCCAGCAGTTGGGACAGGGCTACTGAAGCTTTCTTT
V gene: TRBV5-1; clone size: .; D gene: TRBD1; J gene: TRBJ2-3; CDR3 protein: CASSTYRGPLGDTQYF; CDR3 DNA: TGCGCCAGCAGCACCTACAGGGGGCCTTTGGGGGATACGCAGTATTTT
V gene: TRBV2; clone size: once; D gene: .; J gene: TRBJ2-3; CDR3 protein: CASSEQSDTQYF; CDR3 DNA: TGTGCCAGCAGTGAGCAGTCAGATACGCAGTATTTT
V gene: TRBV19; clone size: .; D gene: .; J gene: TRBJ2-5; CDR3 protein: CASSSLAGGETQYF; CDR3 DNA: TGTGCCAGTAGTAGCCTGGCCGGGGGAGAGACCCAGTACTTC
V gene: TRBV5-1; clone size: .; D gene: TRBD1; J gene: TRBJ2-5; CDR3 protein: CASSLVGTVQETQYF; CDR3 DNA: TGCGCCAGCAGCTTGGTGGGGACAGTTCAAGAGACCCAGTACTTC
V gene: TRBV5-1; clone size: .; D gene: .; J gene: TRBJ2-1; CDR3 protein: CASSPSPGTNEQFF; CDR3 DNA: TGCGCCAGCAGCCCATCTCCGGGAACCAATGAGCAGTTCTTC
V gene: TRBV5-4; clone size: once; D gene: TRBD2; J gene: TRBJ2-3; CDR3 protein: CASSTGLAESTDTQYF; CDR3 DNA: TGTGCCAGCAGCACGGGACTAGCGGAGAGCACAGATACGCAGTATTTT
V gene: TRBV25-1; clone size: .; D gene: .; J gene: TRBJ1-2; CDR3 protein: CASSELTFSSGEGYTF; CDR3 DNA: TGTGCCAGCAGTGAATTAACGTTTTCTTCAGGGGAAGGCTACACCTTC
V gene: TRBV2; clone size: .; D gene: .; J gene: TRBJ1-5; CDR3 protein: CASSRYFGQGSNQPQHF; CDR3 DNA: TGTGCCAGCAGTCGGTATTTCGGCCAGGGGTCAAATCAGCCCCAGCATTTT
V gene: TRBV6-2/TRBV6-3; clone size: .; D gene: TRBD1; J gene: TRBJ1-5; CDR3 protein: CASSGTAYSNQPQHF; CDR3 DNA: TGTGCCAGCAGTGGGACAGCTTATAGCAATCAGCCCCAGCATTTT
V gene: TRBV6-5; clone size: .; D gene: .; J gene: TRBJ2-5; CDR3 protein: CASSSGTAETQYF; CDR3 DNA: TGTGCCAGCAGCTCCGGGACTGCAGAGACCCAGTACTTC
V gene: TRBV3-1/TRBV3-2; clone size: .; D gene: .; J gene: TRBJ1-6; CDR3 protein: CASSQDRVSPLHF; CDR3 DNA: TGTGCCAGCAGCCAAGATCGGGTATCACCCCTCCACTTT
V gene: TRBV12-5; clone size: .; D gene: .; J gene: TRBJ2-2; CDR3 protein: CASGRDSERSGELFF; CDR3 DNA: TGTGCTAGTGGGCGGGACAGCGAGAGGAGCGGGGAGCTGTTTTTT
V gene: TRBV5-6; clone size: .; D gene: .; J gene: TRBJ2-5; CDR3 protein: CASSPTGVQETQYF; CDR3 DNA: TGTGCCAGCAGCCCGACAGGAGTACAAGAGACCCAGTACTTC
V gene: TRBV6-5; clone size: few; D gene: TRBD1; J gene: TRBJ1-4; CDR3 protein: CASSPGGTNEKLFF; CDR3 DNA: TGTGCCAGCAGCCCAGGGGGGACTAATGAAAAACTGTTTTTT
V gene: TRBV5-4; clone size: few; D gene: .; J gene: TRBJ2-3; CDR3 protein: CASSSEAEATDTQYF; CDR3 DNA: TGTGCCAGCAGTTCCGAGGCGGAGGCCACAGATACGCAGTATTTT
V gene: TRBV20-1; clone size: .; D gene: .; J gene: TRBJ1-1; CDR3 protein: CSASEREAFF; CDR3 DNA: TGCAGTGCTAGTGAGCGTGAAGCTTTCTTT
V gene: TRBV27; clone size: few; D gene: .; J gene: TRBJ1-1; CDR3 protein: CASSFSQGNTEAFF; CDR3 DNA: TGTGCCAGCAGTTTCTCACAGGGGAACACTGAAGCTTTCTTT
V gene: TRBV30; clone size: .; D gene: .; J gene: TRBJ1-2; CDR3 protein: CAWTLEIGANYGYTF; CDR3 DNA: TGTGCCTGGACGTTAGAGATAGGGGCAAACTATGGCTACACCTTC
V gene: TRBV14; clone size: .; D gene: .; J gene: TRBJ1-1; CDR3 protein: CASSQEYRQNTEAFF; CDR3 DNA: TGTGCCAGCAGCCAAGAGTATAGACAGAACACTGAAGCTTTCTTT
V gene: TRBV29-1; clone size: .; D gene: .; J gene: TRBJ1-2; CDR3 protein: CSVEEGQLPTF; CDR3 DNA: TGCAGCGTTGAAGAAGGACAGCTTCCCACCTTC
V gene: TRBV28; clone size: .; D gene: .; J gene: TRBJ1-6; CDR3 protein: CASSHLSVALHF; CDR3 DNA: TGTGCCAGCAGTCACCTTTCGGTGGCCCTCCACTTT
V gene: TRBV20-1; clone size: .; D gene: .; J gene: TRBJ2-5; CDR3 protein: CSAQGPETQYF; CDR3 DNA: TGCAGTGCTCAGGGCCCAGAGACCCAGTACTTC
V gene: TRBV18; clone size: .; D gene: .; J gene: TRBJ1-2; CDR3 protein: CASSPRGVADYGYTF; CDR3 DNA: TGTGCCAGCTCACCACGGGGGGTGGCAGACTATGGCTACACCTTC
V gene: TRBV10-3; clone size: .; D gene: TRBD2; J gene: TRBJ2-5; CDR3 protein: CAISANPRLAGGKETQYF; CDR3 DNA: TGTGCCATCAGTGCTAATCCAAGACTAGCGGGGGGGAAAGAGACCCAGTACTTC
V gene: TRBV10-3; clone size: .; D gene: TRBD1; J gene: TRBJ2-5; CDR3 protein: CAISGQGAETQYF; CDR3 DNA: TGTGCCATCAGTGGGCAGGGGGCAGAGACCCAGTACTTC
V gene: TRBV5-5; clone size: .; D gene: .; J gene: TRBJ2-5; CDR3 protein: CASSLRPGWGQETQYF; CDR3 DNA: TGTGCCAGCAGCTTGAGGCCAGGGTGGGGTCAAGAGACCCAGTACTTC
V gene: TRBV7-8; clone size: .; D gene: TRBD1; J gene: TRBJ1-1; CDR3 protein: CASTAEGAHTEAFF; CDR3 DNA: TGTGCCAGCACAGCGGAGGGGGCTCACACTGAAGCTTTCTTT
V gene: TRBV4-2; clone size: .; D gene: TRBD1; J gene: TRBJ1-1; CDR3 protein: CASSQEITGDTEAFF; CDR3 DNA: TGTGCCAGCAGCCAAGAGATAACAGGGGACACTGAAGCTTTCTTT
V gene: TRBV29-1; clone size: .; D gene: .; J gene: TRBJ2-1; CDR3 protein: CSIWRANNEQFF; CDR3 DNA: TGCAGTATCTGGAGGGCTAACAATGAGCAGTTCTTC
V gene: TRBV3-1/TRBV3-2; clone size: .; D gene: TRBD2; J gene: TRBJ2-3; CDR3 protein: CASSQDPGEGLVADTQYF; CDR3 DNA: TGTGCCAGCAGCCAAGATCCCGGGGAGGGCCTTGTCGCAGATACGCAGTATTTT
V gene: TRBV24-1; clone size: .; D gene: .; J gene: TRBJ2-6; CDR3 protein: CATSDPRGSANVLTF; CDR3 DNA: TGTGCCACCAGTGATCCCAGGGGTTCCGCCAACGTCCTGACTTTC
V gene: TRBV7-2; clone size: .; D gene: .; J gene: TRBJ2-5; CDR3 protein: CASSSPAGALETQYF; CDR3 DNA: TGTGCCAGCAGCTCCCCCGCGGGTGCTCTAGAGACCCAGTACTTC
V gene: TRBV7-2; clone size: once; D gene: .; J gene: TRBJ2-7; CDR3 protein: CASSLAHGQGYEQYF; CDR3 DNA: TGTGCCAGCAGCTTAGCGCATGGGCAGGGCTACGAGCAGTACTTC
V gene: TRBV6-1; clone size: .; D gene: .; J gene: TRBJ1-5; CDR3 protein: CASSEGGQINQPQHF; CDR3 DNA: TGTGCCAGCAGTGAAGGGGGACAAATCAATCAGCCCCAGCATTTT
V gene: TRBV5-4; clone size: .; D gene: TRBD2; J gene: TRBJ2-7; CDR3 protein: CASSLELAGGTYEQYF; CDR3 DNA: TGTGCCAGCAGCTTAGAACTAGCGGGAGGGACCTACGAGCAGTACTTC
V gene: TRBV5-1; clone size: .; D gene: TRBD1; J gene: TRBJ2-5; CDR3 protein: CASSLSTGGQETQYF; CDR3 DNA: TGCGCCAGCAGCTTGTCGACAGGGGGCCAAGAGACCCAGTACTTC
V gene: TRBV24-1; clone size: once; D gene: TRBD1; J gene: TRBJ1-5; CDR3 protein: CATSDPGQGNQPQHF; CDR3 DNA: TGTGCCACCAGTGACCCCGGACAGGGCAATCAGCCCCAGCATTTT
V gene: TRBV27; clone size: .; D gene: .; J gene: TRBJ2-7; CDR3 protein: CASSVDRAGGSYEQYF; CDR3 DNA: TGTGCCAGCAGTGTAGACAGGGCGGGAGGCTCCTACGAGCAGTACTTC
V gene: TRBV14; clone size: .; D gene: .; J gene: TRBJ2-2; CDR3 protein: CASSQEHLTGELFF; CDR3 DNA: TGTGCCAGCAGCCAAGAACACCTTACCGGGGAGCTGTTTTTT
V gene: TRBV2; clone size: .; D gene: TRBD1; J gene: TRBJ2-7; CDR3 protein: CASQKQGQGNTEQYF; CDR3 DNA: TGTGCCAGCCAAAAACAGGGACAGGGCAACACCGAGCAGTACTTC
V gene: TRBV2; clone size: once; D gene: TRBD1; J gene: TRBJ2-1; CDR3 protein: CASSPTGGGYNEQFF; CDR3 DNA: TGTGCCAGCAGTCCTACAGGGGGCGGGTACAATGAGCAGTTCTTC
V gene: TRBV19; clone size: .; D gene: .; J gene: TRBJ2-1; CDR3 protein: CASSSQVGADEQFF; CDR3 DNA: TGTGCCAGTAGTAGTCAGGTGGGGGCGGATGAGCAGTTCTTC
V gene: TRBV9; clone size: .; D gene: .; J gene: TRBJ2-5; CDR3 protein: CASSVGFGSGTQYF; CDR3 DNA: TGTGCCAGCAGCGTAGGGTTTGGCTCGGGGACCCAGTACTTC
V gene: TRBV7-2; clone size: .; D gene: .; J gene: TRBJ1-6; CDR3 protein: CASSLVHSPLHF; CDR3 DNA: TGTGCCAGCAGCCTTGTCCATTCACCCCTCCACTTT
V gene: TRBV5-7; clone size: .; D gene: .; J gene: TRBJ1-1; CDR3 protein: CASSFTENTEAFF; CDR3 DNA: TGTGCCAGCAGCTTTACAGAGAACACTGAAGCTTTCTTT